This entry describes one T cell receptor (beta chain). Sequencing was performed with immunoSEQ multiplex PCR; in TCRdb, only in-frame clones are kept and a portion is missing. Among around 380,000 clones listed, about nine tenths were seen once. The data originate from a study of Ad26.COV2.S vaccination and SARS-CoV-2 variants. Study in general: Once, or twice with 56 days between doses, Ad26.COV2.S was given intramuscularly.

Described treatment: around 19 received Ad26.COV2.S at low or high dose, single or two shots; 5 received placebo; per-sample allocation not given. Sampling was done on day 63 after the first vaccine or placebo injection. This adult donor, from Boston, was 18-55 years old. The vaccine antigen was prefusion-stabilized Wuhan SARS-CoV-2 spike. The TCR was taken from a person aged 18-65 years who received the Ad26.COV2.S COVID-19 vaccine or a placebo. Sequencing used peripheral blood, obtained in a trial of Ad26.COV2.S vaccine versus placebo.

CDR3 DNA: TGTGCCAGCCGTATTCTAGGGGCCAACGTCCTGACTTTC. Translating it yields CASRILGANVLTF. This chain links TRBV12-3 or TRBV12-4 with TRBJ2-6; D is unclear. Deletions cut 8 bases from V and 4 bases from J, with 9 bases between. CDR3 length: 13 residues.